These 23 T cell receptor beta chains originate from one sample sequenced in a study of beta chain features in type 1 diabetes. Study conclusions and caveats: TCRB CDR3s were moderately but significantly shorter in Type 1 diabetes patients in all four CD4+ subsets.

Antigens for these TCRs are unknown. Every isolated RNA sample was fully reverse transcribed, so sequencing captured expressed TCRB transcripts. The table came from immunoSEQ multiplex PCR; TCRdb's copy has only in-frame clones and leaves some out. This table has around 250,000 clones, 24% appearing once. Source material: naive CD4+ T cells from blood. These receptors came from a woman aged 25 to 39 with type 1 diabetes.

This clone was found a few times. The chain joins TRBV29-1 to TRBJ2-1; 10 nucleotides line up with TRBD2. This CDR3 is 14 amino acids long. Losses at the gene ends were 5 bases for V and 4 bases for J; bases not matched to a gene: 5. CDR1 is SQVTM, CDR2 ANQGSEA, per germline. The CDR3, as DNA: TGCAGCGTTAAAGCGGGAGGGGGGTACAATGAGCAGTTCTTC. Translating gives CSVKAGGGYNEQFF.

The chain recombines TRBV19 with TRBJ2-5; maybe TRBD2 (6 bases). The length of the CDR3 is 13 residues. Germline assignment: CDR1 LNHDA and CDR2 SQIVND (reference sequence). The V gene lost 4 bases and the J gene lost 0 bases, with 6 bases spanning the gap. CDR3 coding DNA: TGTGCCAGTAGTAGGGACTACCAAGAGACCCAGTACTTC. It translates to CASSRDYQETQYF. The entire variable domain, with the rest obtained from reference TRBV19 and TRBJ2-5, is as follows: DGGITQSPKYLFRKEGQNVTLSCEQNLNHDAMYWYRQDPGQGLRLIYYSQIVNDFQKGDIAEGYSVSREKKESFPLTVTSAQKNPTAFYLCASSRDYQETQYFGPGTRLLVL.

The chain combines TRBV9 with TRBJ2-5; tentatively, D is TRBD1 (6 bases). This CDR3 comprises 15 residues. V shed 0 bases and J shed 5 bases, with 14 bases lying between them. Germline CDR1 reads SGDLS; CDR2 reads YYNGEE. The CDR3 DNA reads as TGTGCCAGCAGCGTAGGGGGACAAAGCCAGGAGACCCAGTACTTC. As protein: CASSVGGQSQETQYF. The variable domain in full, completed from reference TRBV9 and TRBJ2-5, reads DSGVTQTPKHLITATGQRVTLRCSPRSGDLSVYWYQQSLDQGLQFLIQYYNGEERAKGNILERFSAQQFPDLHSELNLSSLELGDSALYFCASSVGGQSQETQYFGPGTRLLVL.

The chain uses TRBV7-2 and TRBJ2-3; perhaps TRBD2 as D (6 bases). The length of the CDR3 is 10 residues. The V end lost 10 bases, the J end lost 6 bases, and 8 bases lay between the germline ends. Germline lookup yields CDR1 SGHTA and CDR2 FQGNSA. This CDR3 reads CATREDTQYF. The DNA for the CDR3 is TGTGCCACACGGGAGGATACGCAGTATTTT.

This clone showed up just a few times. CDR3 protein: CSVDFPRGYGYTF. CDR3 coding DNA: TGCAGCGTGGACTTCCCCCGGGGCTATGGCTACACCTTC. This chain links TRBV29-1 with TRBJ1-2; D ambiguous. The germline gives CDR1 SQVTM, CDR2 ANQGSEA. This CDR3 is built from 13 residues. Between the trimmed V and J ends, which lost 6 bases and 4 bases, there was a span of 15 bases.

This clone was detected only a few times. The chain joins TRBV7-6 to TRBJ1-1; 8 bases are shared with TRBD1. Trimming took 1 base from V and 0 from J; bases not matched to a gene: 7. CDR1 and CDR2 (germline): SGHVS, FNYEAQ. CDR3 size: 17 residues. The CDR3 nucleotides are TGTGCCAGCAGCTTAGTTGGCGGACAGGGAATGAACACTGAAGCTTTCTTT. It translates to CASSLVGGQGMNTEAFF.

This clone showed up just a few times. The chain couples TRBV5-4 to TRBJ1-2; 10 bases line up with TRBD1. This CDR3 comprises 14 residues. From germline, CDR1 is SGHNT and CDR2 YYREEE (reference sequence). Trimming removed 4 bases from V and 8 bases from J; junction bases left unmatched: 8. The CDR3 coding sequence is TGTGCCAGCAGCCTAGGGACAGGGGCGGAGGGCTACACCTTC. This translates into CASSLGTGAEGYTF. Full variable domain (rest looked up from reference TRBV5-4 and TRBJ1-2): ETGVTQSPTHLIKTRGQQVTLRCSSQSGHNTVSWYQQALGQGPQFIFQYYREEENGRGNFPPRFSGLQFPNYSSELNVNALELDDSALYLCASSLGTGAEGYTFGSGTRLTVV.

In this sample, this clone turned up a few times. J is TRBJ1-2 and V is TRBV29-1, with a possible D match to TRBD1 (5 bases). Germline V gene sequence: CDR1 SQVTM, CDR2 ANQGSEA. This CDR3 has 13 amino acids. V was trimmed by 0 bases and J by 3 bases, leaving 8 bases between them. DNA for the CDR3: TGCAGCGTTGAAGAGGTCAGGGACTATGGCTACACCTTC. Translating gives CSVEEVRDYGYTF.

V is TRBV6-1 and J is TRBJ2-1, with 11 bases matching TRBD2. The CDR3 runs to 12 residues. Germline CDR1 reads MNHNS; CDR2 reads SASEGT. The J segment lost 13 bases and the V segment lost 5 bases, leaving 4 bases of the junction unmatched. Here the CDR3 DNA reads TGTGCCAGCAGTCCTCGACTAGCGGGACAGTTCTTC. Its translation: CASSPRLAGQFF.

This clone was seen a handful of times. This chain links TRBV11-2 with TRBJ2-5, with 14 bases matching TRBD2. V gave up 7 bases and J gave up 3 bases; unmatched junction bases: 10. The CDR3 loop spans 17 amino acids. CDR1 and CDR2 from the germline V gene are SGHAT and FQNNGV. CDR3 nucleotides: TGTGCCAGCATCCTCCGTTGGACTAGCGGGGGGAAAGAGACCCAGTACTTC. Protein: CASILRWTSGGKETQYF. Together with reference TRBV11-2 and TRBJ2-5, the CDR3 gives the full variable domain: EAGVAQSPRYKIIEKRQSVAFWCNPISGHATLYWYQQILGQGPKLLIQFQNNGVVDDSQLPKDRFSAERLKGVDSTLKIQPAKLEDSAVYLCASILRWTSGGKETQYFGPGTRLLVL.

The count of this clone is one. This CDR3 reads CASSQTTGNYGYTF. The CDR3 DNA is TGCGCCAGCAGTCAAACGACAGGGAACTATGGCTACACCTTC. V usage is TRBV5-1 and J usage is TRBJ1-2; 7 nucleotides line up with TRBD1. CDR3 length: 14 residues. V was clipped by 5 bases and J by 2 bases; unmatched bases: 6. Germline V gives CDR1 SGHRS, CDR2 YFSETQ.

V usage is TRBV29-1 and J usage is TRBJ2-2; D perhaps matches TRBD1 (5 bases). Trimming removed 5 bases from V and 0 bases from J, with 13 bases in between. The CDR3 totals 15 residues. Germline CDR1 and CDR2: SQVTM and ANQGSEA. The CDR3 DNA reads TGCAGCGTTACCCCTGGGGCCACGAACACCGGGGAGCTGTTTTTT. Translating gives CSVTPGATNTGELFF.

The rearrangement uses TRBV18 and TRBJ2-3; 8 bases map to TRBD2. Trimming cost V 2 bases and J 3 bases; bases outside gene matches: 7. This CDR3 has 16 residues. The V gene's germline CDR1 is KGHSH and CDR2 LQKENI. The CDR3 sequence: CASSPGAGAYTDTQYF. CDR3 DNA: TGTGCCAGCTCACCAGGAGCGGGAGCATATACAGATACGCAGTATTTT.

The chain uses TRBV29-1 and TRBJ1-3; 7 bases fit TRBD1. Germline V gene sequence: CDR1 SQVTM, CDR2 ANQGSEA. With V trimmed by 3 bases and J by 1 base, 0 bases remained unmatched. The length of the CDR3 is 13 residues. The CDR3 loop is CSVETGSGNTIYF. Written as DNA, the CDR3 is TGCAGCGTTGAGACAGGGTCTGGAAACACCATATATTTT.

CDR3 protein: CASSHPRGDRRNEKLFF. CDR3 sequence (DNA): TGCGCCAGCAGCCACCCCAGGGGAGACAGGAGAAATGAAAAACTGTTTTTT. The V call is TRBV4-1, the J call TRBJ1-4; D may be TRBD1 (6 bases). Trimming left V 3 bases short and J 5 bases short, with 19 bases between. The CDR3 runs to 17 residues. Germline CDR1 reads MGHRA; CDR2 reads YSYEKL.

This chain uses TRBV5-4 with TRBJ1-1, with D possibly being TRBD1 (6 bases). V was pared by 4 bases and J by 3 bases, with 10 bases between. The germline V gene has CDR1 SGHNT and CDR2 YYREEE (reference sequence). This CDR3 has 13 amino acids. The chain's CDR3 is CASSVDSHTEAFF. CDR3 in DNA: TGTGCCAGCAGCGTGGACAGCCACACTGAAGCTTTCTTT. The whole variable domain, filled in from reference TRBV5-4 and TRBJ1-1, reads ETGVTQSPTHLIKTRGQQVTLRCSSQSGHNTVSWYQQALGQGPQFIFQYYREEENGRGNFPPRFSGLQFPNYSSELNVNALELDDSALYLCASSVDSHTEAFFGQGTRLTVV.

The chain carries TRBV2 and TRBJ2-5; unclear D gene. The CDR3 consists of 13 residues. CDR1 is SNHLY and CDR2 is FYNNEI in the germline V gene. Trimming cost V 0 bases and J 7 bases, with 9 bases left between them. In DNA, the CDR3 is TGTGCCAGCAGTGAAGCGCTTCGAGGGACCCAGTACTTC. It is translated as CASSEALRGTQYF. The complete variable domain, with remaining parts taken from reference TRBV2 and TRBJ2-5, reads EPEVTQTPSHQVTQMGQEVILRCVPISNHLYFYWYRQILGQKVEFLVSFYNNEISEKSEIFDDQFSVERPDGSNFTLKIRSTKLEDSAMYFCASSEALRGTQYFGPGTRLLVL.

This clone was observed a handful of times. The chain has TRBV9 and TRBJ2-1; 10 bases align to TRBD2. The CDR3 runs to 16 residues. J lost 9 bases, V lost 1 base, and 10 bases had no gene match. Germline CDR1 reads SGDLS; CDR2 reads YYNGEE. DNA of the CDR3: TGTGCCAGCAGCGTAAGTGGAGCGGGAGGGTCGGCTGAGCAGTTCTTC. This codes for CASSVSGAGGSAEQFF.

This chain connects TRBV19 to TRBJ1-5; the D gene is possibly TRBD1 (6 bases). Looked up from germline, CDR1 is LNHDA and CDR2 is SQIVND (reference sequence). Trimming stripped 5 bases from V and 4 bases from J, with 9 bases between. CDR3 size: 13 residues. The CDR3 bases are TGTGCCAGTAGTGACAGGACAAATCAGCCCCAGCATTTT. This codes for CASSDRTNQPQHF.

The CDR3 here is CASSPGYEQYF. The CDR3 nucleotides read TGTGCCAGCAGCCCCGGGTACGAGCAGTACTTC. The V call is TRBV11-2, the J call TRBJ2-7; D is undetermined. There are 11 residues in the CDR3. Germline-derived CDR1 and CDR2 are SGHAT and FQNNGV. The V and J ends lost 5 bases and 4 bases respectively, with 6 bases between them.

This rearrangement joins TRBV14 to TRBJ1-2; D not certain. This CDR3 is built from 12 residues. Germline V gene lookup returns CDR1 SGHDN and CDR2 FVKESK. The germline V and J ends were trimmed by 2 bases and 7 bases, with 8 bases remaining between them. The CDR3 reads CASSQRVFGYTF. CDR3 sequence (DNA): TGTGCCAGCAGCCAACGGGTTTTTGGCTACACCTTC. The complete variable domain, with remaining parts taken from reference TRBV14 and TRBJ1-2, reads EAGVTQFPSHSVIEKGQTVTLRCDPISGHDNLYWYRRVMGKEIKFLLHFVKESKQDESGMPNNRFLAERTGGTYSTLKVQPAELEDSGVYFCASSQRVFGYTFGSGTRLTVV.

V usage is TRBV2 and J usage is TRBJ2-3; 8 bases agree with TRBD1. Germline V gives CDR1 SNHLY, CDR2 FYNNEI. V shed 8 bases and J 3 bases; nucleotides not matched to a gene: 7. The CDR3 has 14 residues. CDR3 in DNA: TGTGCCAGCGACGGACAGGGAGGAACAGATACGCAGTATTTT. Translating gives CASDGQGGTDTQYF.

The V gene is TRBV5-1, the J gene TRBJ2-1, with D possibly matching TRBD2 (6 bases). Germline loops: CDR1 SGHRS, CDR2 YFSETQ. The CDR3 contains 15 residues. V was pared by 2 bases and J by 3 bases, with 12 bases between. CDR3 in DNA: TGCGCCAGCAGCTTAGCGGAGGGGTTCTACAATGAGCAGTTCTTC. It is translated as CASSLAEGFYNEQFF.